The TCR beta chain described here comes from a study of blood T cell repertoires in COVID-19. Study context: Acute and convalescent COVID-19 samples came from the United States, Italy and Spain. T cells, B-cell-depleted T cells, or PBMCs provided the cDNA or gDNA that served as material.

TCRdb's copy holds only in-frame clones and misses some; the assay was immunoSEQ multiplex PCR. The data hold nearly 60,000 clones, with around 85% observed a single time. The V gene lost 0 bases and the J gene lost 8 bases, with 10 bases spanning the gap. Germline CDR1 is MNHEY and CDR2 is SMNVEV (reference sequence). There are 13 residues in the CDR3. The chain carries TRBV27 and TRBJ1-1, with D possibly being TRBD1 (5 bases). The source is a man between 40 and 49 years old with active COVID-19. Sequencing used peripheral blood. CDR3 bases: TGTGCCAGCAGTTTATCGGTGTGGGGCGAAGCTTTCTTT. It encodes CASSLSVWGEAFF.